The present T cell receptor (beta chain) was sequenced within a study of blood T cell repertoires in COVID-19. Study overall: Both acute and convalescent COVID-19 samples were obtained from the United States, Italy and Spain. From T cells, B-cell-depleted T cells, or PBMCs came the material, which was cDNA or gDNA.

Trimming removed 10 bases from V and 7 bases from J; junction bases left unmatched: 7. This CDR3 is built from 13 residues. Germline V gives CDR1 KGHDR, CDR2 SFDVKD. Authors' methods: Nucleated cell number was recorded as an estimate derived from reference gene primer amplification. Some clones are missing from TCRdb's copy, which holds only in-frame ones; the method was immunoSEQ multiplex PCR. The DNA gave D and trimming, while V, J and clone size come from that table. The sample yields about 130,000 clones, approximately 81% seen once. Sequenced material: peripheral blood. This sequence originates from a man aged 55 to 70 with acute or convalescent COVID-19. This chain joins TRBV24-1 and TRBJ2-2; 8 bases agree with TRBD1. CDR3 bases: TGTGCCACGGACAGGGAAGGGTTCGGGGAGCTGTTTTTT. Its translation is CATDREGFGELFF.